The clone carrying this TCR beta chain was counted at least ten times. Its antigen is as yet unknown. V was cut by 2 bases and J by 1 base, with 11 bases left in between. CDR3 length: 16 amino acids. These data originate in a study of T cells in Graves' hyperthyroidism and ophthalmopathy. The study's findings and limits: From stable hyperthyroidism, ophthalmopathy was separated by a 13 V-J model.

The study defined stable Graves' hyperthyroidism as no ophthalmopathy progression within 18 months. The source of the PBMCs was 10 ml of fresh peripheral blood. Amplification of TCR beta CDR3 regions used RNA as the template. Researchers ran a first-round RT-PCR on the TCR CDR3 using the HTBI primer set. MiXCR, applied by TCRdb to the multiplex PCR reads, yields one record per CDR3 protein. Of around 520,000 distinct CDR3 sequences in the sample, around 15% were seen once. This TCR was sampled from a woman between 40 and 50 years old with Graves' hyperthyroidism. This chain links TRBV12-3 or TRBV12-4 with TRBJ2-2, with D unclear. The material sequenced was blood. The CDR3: CASSLSGGWNTGELFF. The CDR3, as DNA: TGTGCCAGCAGTTTATCTGGCGGATGGAACACCGGGGAGCTGTTTTTT.